This T cell receptor beta chain appears in the sequencing data of a study of OX40 agonist ivuxolimab in advanced cancers. Turning to the overall study: The costimulatory receptor OX40 (CD134) was targeted by ivuxolimab, a fully human IgG2 agonistic monoclonal antibody. Peripheral TCRbeta sequencing aimed to test whether ivuxolimab altered TCR sequence diversity and caused clonal T-cell expansion. Patients were allowed to have had prior anti-PD-1, anti-PD-L1 or anti-CTLA-4 therapy, and around 37% of the dose-escalation patients had previously received checkpoint inhibitors. In the dose-escalation cohort, around four fifths of patients were male, and the mean age was about 55 years, with a range of roughly 20 to 79. Of the roughly 53 patients in dose escalation, approximately 20 had hepatocellular carcinoma, approximately 15 had melanoma, 9 had renal cell carcinoma and 9 had head and neck cancer. Partial responses occurred in three dose-escalation patients, of whom one had hepatocellular carcinoma and two had cutaneous melanoma. The paper reports the monotherapy dose-escalation portion (N ≈ 50 patients) of the phase I ivuxolimab trial. Intravenous ivuxolimab was administered to patients every 2 weeks at six dose levels: 0.01, 0.1, 0.3, 1.5, 3 and 10 mg/kg. What the research found in general, with its limitations: Low levels of normalized T-cell clonal expansion were also shown by some nonresponding patients. In partial responders in the 0.1-3.0 mg/kg groups, normalized peripheral clonal expansion was found to be among the lowest, especially among CD8+ T cells. After ivuxolimab, more expanded clones were found on average in CD8+ T cells than in CD4+ T cells. At doses of 0.1 to 3.0 mg/kg, clonal expansion of both CD4+ and CD8+ blood T cells was observed from baseline to week 6. The antigen specificity of the peripheral T cells that underwent clonal expansion was not determined.

The trial excluded patients who had a history of autoimmune disease or who were on systemic immunosuppression. Peripheral blood for TCR sequencing was collected from all dose cohorts at baseline, on cycle 4 day 1, and on cycle 7 day 1. Samples were obtained from an open-label, multicenter, first-in-human phase I dose-escalation trial of ivuxolimab. The trial enrolled adults with locally advanced or metastatic head and neck squamous cell, hepatocellular, melanoma or renal cell carcinoma. Before TCR sequencing, CD4+ T cells and CD8+ T cells were sorted from peripheral blood as separate populations. The CDR3 numbers 15 residues from cysteine through phenylalanine. Only CDR3 DNA remains: 45 bases, in frame from the first base. CDR1 SQVTM and CDR2 ANQGSEA were looked up in the germline V gene. V and J are trimmed by 5 bases and 8 bases, and the gene matches miss 9 bases of the junction. For sequencing of the TCRbeta CDR3 region, genomic DNA was extracted from the sorted cells. TCRbeta CDR3 regions were sequenced using the immunoSEQ Assay. As stored in TCRdb, this immuneACCESS dataset retains in-frame rearrangements with V and J assigned. A fraction of the clones does not appear; measured against another copy, unresolved V genes explain less than half of the discrepancy, and the remainder lacks a known reason. This sample gives roughly 50,000 clones in total; 60% to 80% of them show up just once. 3.5% to 5.5% of the sample rests with the top ten.

Worth noting for this clone: Its binding antigen is unknown. The record has no base qualities; no much larger clone is one base away.

This receptor was identified in an adult with an advanced solid tumor such as melanoma, head and neck, liver or kidney cancer. This chain is built from TRBV29-1 and TRBJ2-3, and 14 bases in between align with TRBD2. Sequenced material: CD4+ or CD8+ T cells sorted from blood, taken in a trial of the OX40 agonist ivuxolimab. The nucleotide sequence reads as follows: TGCAGCGTTATACGGACTAGCGGGAGGACTGGTACGCAGTATTTT. This is translated as CSVIRTSGRTGTQYF.